The 31 T cell receptor beta chains in this list originate from one sample, sequenced in a study of neurological immune-mediated disorders. TCRdb reprocessed the 5' RACE reads via MiXCR and lists one record per CDR3 protein. Among 95,000 to 150,000 distinct CDR3 sequences listed, roughly 3.2% were seen once. Sequencing was performed on PBMCs. The receptor set was obtained from a young woman with multiple sclerosis.

This clonotype was counted at least ten times. The J gene is TRBJ2-7, the V gene TRBV20-1; D is unclear. CDR3 length: 12 residues. Germline V gives CDR1 DFQATT, CDR2 SNEGSKA (reference sequence). The V end lost 3 bases, the J end lost 1 base, and 7 bases lay between the germline ends. CDR3 sequence (DNA): TGCAGTGCTAGCTTTAGTTCCTACGAGCAGTACTTC. It codes for CSASFSSYEQYF.

This clonotype has more than one count but fewer than ten. This rearrangement joins TRBV7-8 to TRBJ1-1; 7 nucleotides line up with TRBD1. Per the germline V gene, CDR1 is SGHVS and CDR2 is FQNEAQ. The CDR3 is made up of 15 amino acids. V was clipped by 5 bases and J by 1 base; unmatched bases: 7. The CDR3 region is CASSLLTGKNTEAFF. CDR3 bases: TGTGCCAGCAGCCTCCTGACAGGGAAGAACACTGAAGCTTTCTTT.

Ten or more counts support this clonotype. The genes are TRBV20-1 and TRBJ2-7; 9 positions match TRBD2. The V gene's germline CDR1 is DFQATT and CDR2 SNEGSKA (reference sequence). This CDR3 comprises 15 residues. Losses at the gene ends were 1 base for V and 2 bases for J; bases not matched to a gene: 6. CDR3: CSARVSAGGPYEQYF. The CDR3 DNA sequence: TGCAGTGCTAGAGTGTCCGCGGGAGGGCCCTACGAGCAGTACTTC.

This clonotype came up many times. This rearrangement joins TRBV20-1 to TRBJ1-2; 9 positions agree with TRBD1. J was trimmed by 3 bases and V by 6 bases; bases with no gene match: 14. The V gene's germline CDR1 is DFQATT and CDR2 SNEGSKA (reference sequence). The CDR3 extends over 16 amino acids. In DNA, the CDR3 is TGCAGTGCAGGGGCGGCGGGACAGGGTTTTTACTATGGCTACACCTTC. Translating gives CSAGAAGQGFYYGYTF.

In its sample, this clonotype was seen many times. The rearrangement uses TRBV9 and TRBJ2-5, with TRBD1 matching over 9 bases. This CDR3 is built from 15 residues. The germline CDR1 and CDR2 sequences are SGDLS and YYNGEE. The trim removed 0 bases at V and 4 bases at J, leaving 4 bases unmatched. CDR3 residues: CASSVAGTGPETQYF. The CDR3 DNA reads TGTGCCAGCAGCGTAGCTGGGACAGGGCCAGAGACCCAGTACTTC.

This clonotype was picked up many times. V gene TRBV5-1 combines with J gene TRBJ2-5, with 10 nucleotides matching TRBD2. This CDR3 is built from 15 residues. In germline, CDR1 is SGHRS, CDR2 YFSETQ. V dropped 0 bases and J dropped 5; count of bases not matched to a gene: 4. The CDR3 here is CASSLEGTSAETQYF. The CDR3 bases are TGCGCCAGCAGCTTGGAGGGGACTAGCGCCGAGACCCAGTACTTC.

This clonotype has at least ten counts. The gene calls are TRBV7-9 and TRBJ2-3; D is unclear. The CDR3 length is 13 residues. Trimming removed 5 bases from V and 6 bases from J, with 12 bases in between. Germline CDR1 is SEHNR and CDR2 is FQNEAQ (reference sequence). DNA of the CDR3: TGTGCCAGCAGCCCAACGCTTGTGGATACGCAGTATTTT. This gives the protein CASSPTLVDTQYF.

This clonotype was seen at least ten times. The chain joins TRBV27 to TRBJ1-2; D is perhaps TRBD1 (5 bases). The CDR3 has 18 amino acids. Germline values: CDR1 MNHEY, CDR2 SMNVEV (reference sequence). Trimming cost V 6 bases and J 4 bases, with 27 bases left between them. CDR3 bases: TGTGCCAGCAGCTCCTCCGGTAGGGGCAGTGGAAATTCCTATGGCTACACCTTC. It specifies CASSSSGRGSGNSYGYTF.

This clonotype was counted at least ten times. The V and J genes are TRBV20-1 and TRBJ2-1, with 10 bases aligning to TRBD2. CDR3 length: 14 amino acids. With V trimmed by 5 bases and J by 5 bases, 6 bases remained unmatched. The V gene's germline CDR1 is DFQATT and CDR2 SNEGSKA (reference sequence). The CDR3 sequence is CSAFSGRSNNEQFF. The DNA for the CDR3 is TGCAGTGCTTTTAGCGGGAGGAGTAACAATGAGCAGTTCTTC.

The table lists this clonotype with many counts. The chain couples TRBV7-2 to TRBJ1-2; D possibly corresponds to TRBD1 (6 bases). The length of the CDR3 is 13 residues. Germline values: CDR1 SGHTA, CDR2 FQGNSA. The ends were cut back, 5 bases at V and 4 bases at J, with 11 bases in the middle. CDR3 in amino acids: CASSPGQTYGYTF. CDR3 DNA: TGTGCCAGCAGCCCCGGACAGACCTATGGCTACACCTTC.

On this clonotype itself: A read error may produce the germline difference seen at one junction end. The genes are TRBV5-1 and TRBJ2-1; 7 nucleotides agree with TRBD2. Germline values: CDR1 SGHRS, CDR2 YFSETQ. This CDR3 is built from 17 residues. DNA for the CDR3: TGCGCCGGCAGCGACCCAACCGGGGGGTCGGGCTACAATGAGCAGTTCTTC. It translates to CAGSDPTGGSGYNEQFF.

Ten or more counts support this clonotype. This chain connects TRBV7-9 to TRBJ2-1, with 7 bases identical to TRBD1. Germline trimming cut 2 bases from V and 8 bases from J; bases unmatched to any gene: 9. The length of the CDR3 is 15 residues. From germline, CDR1 is SEHNR and CDR2 FQNEAQ (reference sequence). As DNA, the CDR3 is TGTGCCAGCAGCTTATCAGGGGGAACGTGGGATGAGCAGTTCTTC. It translates to CASSLSGGTWDEQFF.

This clonotype was observed a few times. This rearrangement joins TRBV20-1 to TRBJ2-1; D unclear. The CDR3 extends over 14 amino acids. Per germline, CDR1 DFQATT and CDR2 SNEGSKA (reference sequence). Trimming pared 6 bases from V and 0 bases from J, leaving 12 bases between. The CDR3 spells CSASLRDSYNEQFF. CDR3 bases: TGCAGTGCGAGCTTGCGCGACTCCTACAATGAGCAGTTCTTC.

This clonotype was recorded many times. The V gene is TRBV6-5, the J gene TRBJ1-4; tentative D call: TRBD1 (5 bases). The ends were cut back, 0 bases at V and 4 bases at J, with 15 bases in the middle. From germline, CDR1 is MNHEY and CDR2 SVGAGI. CDR3 size: 17 residues. In DNA form, the CDR3 reads TGTGCCAGCAGTTACTCTGCAGGGTTGACTGGTAATGAAAAACTGTTTTTT. Its protein is CASSYSAGLTGNEKLFF.

This clonotype was observed a handful of times. This may stem from a read error, because a much larger clone lies one nucleotide away. The chain combines TRBV29-1 with TRBJ2-2; D possibly corresponds to TRBD1 (5 bases). CDR1 is SQVTM and CDR2 is ANQGSEA in the germline V gene. The CDR3 loop spans 12 amino acids. CDR3 region: CSVDKGPGALFF. As DNA, the CDR3 is TGCAGCGTTGACAAGGGTCCTGGGGCGCTGTTTTTT.

The sample holds many counts of this clonotype. The chain has TRBV5-1 and TRBJ2-5, with D perhaps TRBD2 (5 bases). This CDR3 has 15 amino acids. CDR1 is SGHRS and CDR2 is YFSETQ in the germline V gene. Between the trimmed V and J ends, which lost 1 base and 5 bases, there was a span of 15 bases. The CDR3 DNA follows: TGCGCCAGCAGCTTGAATCCGGGAAAGGTGGAGACCCAGTACTTC. This codes for CASSLNPGKVETQYF.

This clonotype was seen at least ten times. This chain joins TRBV7-7 and TRBJ2-7, with TRBD2 matching 8 bases. CDR1 SSHAT and CDR2 FNYEAQ come from the germline V gene (reference sequence). CDR3 length: 15 residues. Trimming took 5 bases from V and 2 from J; bases not matched to a gene: 8. The CDR3, as DNA: TGTGCCAGCAGCAGCTCAGCGGGAGTCACCTACGAGCAGTACTTC. Protein: CASSSSAGVTYEQYF.

This clonotype has a count of ten or more. V and J are TRBV10-3 and TRBJ1-1, with D unresolved. This CDR3 is built from 16 residues. Germline V gene lookup returns CDR1 ENHRY and CDR2 SYGVKD. V dropped 0 bases and J dropped 6 bases, with 17 bases sitting between them. The CDR3 sequence: CAISESVVGRFAEAFF. CDR3 sequence (DNA): TGTGCCATCAGTGAGTCGGTTGTAGGGAGGTTCGCTGAAGCTTTCTTT.

This clonotype was recorded at least ten times. The rearrangement links TRBV5-1 to TRBJ1-2; D might be TRBD1 (5 bases). CDR1 and CDR2 (germline): SGHRS, YFSETQ. The length of the CDR3 is 15 residues. The V gene lost 1 base and the J gene lost 4 bases, with 14 bases spanning the gap. The CDR3 is CASSLLRGAGYGYTF. The CDR3 DNA sequence: TGCGCCAGCAGCTTGTTGAGGGGCGCCGGCTATGGCTACACCTTC.

Ten or more counts support this clonotype. The chain uses TRBV12-3 or TRBV12-4 and TRBJ1-5; maybe TRBD1 (5 bases). V was clipped by 5 bases and J by 2 bases, with 10 bases between them. CDR3 size: 14 residues. CDR3 DNA: TGTGCCAGCAGTCTCCAGGGTCGCAATCAGCCCCAGCATTTT. This translates into CASSLQGRNQPQHF.

There are many counts of this clonotype. The chain joins TRBV5-1 to TRBJ2-2; TRBD1 matches 10 bases. CDR3 length equals 15 residues. The germline V gene has CDR1 SGHRS and CDR2 YFSETQ. Trimming removed 5 bases from V and 6 bases from J; junction bases left unmatched: 7. CDR3 nucleotides: TGCGCCAGCAGTTCCGGGACAGGGGCCCCCGGGGAGCTGTTTTTT. This codes for CASSSGTGAPGELFF.

This clonotype was counted ten times or more. The chain recombines TRBV7-2 with TRBJ2-1; maybe TRBD2 (6 bases). The V end lost 2 bases, the J end lost 6 bases, and 11 bases lay between the germline ends. This CDR3 has 14 amino acids. Germline CDR1 reads SGHTA; CDR2 reads FQGNSA. CDR3 region: CASSLLAGPNEQFF. The CDR3 nucleotides read TGTGCCAGCAGCTTACTCGCGGGACCCAATGAGCAGTTCTTC.

This clonotype was detected many times. The rearrangement uses TRBV6-2 or TRBV6-3 and TRBJ2-1; 14 bases are a match to TRBD2. The V segment lost 2 bases and the J segment 2 bases; nucleotides outside the gene matches: 2. This CDR3 is built from 17 residues. The germline V gene has CDR1 MNHEY and CDR2 SVGEGT. The CDR3 DNA sequence: TGTGCCAGCAGTTACACGACTAGCGGGAGGGCCTACAATGAGCAGTTCTTC. Its protein product is CASSYTTSGRAYNEQFF.

There are many counts of this clonotype. V is TRBV20-1 and J is TRBJ2-1, with unresolved D. V was trimmed by 1 base and J by 6 bases, leaving 10 bases between them. Germline CDR1 reads DFQATT; CDR2 reads SNEGSKA (reference sequence). CDR3 length equals 13 residues. DNA for the CDR3: TGCAGTGCTAGAGCGTACCTCGGCAATGAGCAGTTCTTC. Translated, it gives CSARAYLGNEQFF.

There are many counts of this clonotype. This sequence joins TRBV7-8 and TRBJ1-5; TRBD1 matches at 7 bases. Germline trimming cut 3 bases from V and 3 bases from J; bases unmatched to any gene: 2. Per germline, CDR1 SGHVS and CDR2 FQNEAQ. The CDR3 runs 14 residues. The CDR3 here is CASSFRGPNQPQHF. The CDR3 DNA sequence: TGTGCCAGCAGCTTTAGGGGGCCCAATCAGCCCCAGCATTTT.

This clonotype was seen at least ten times. The chain uses TRBV14 and TRBJ2-7; D might be TRBD1 (7 bases). CDR1 and CDR2 from the germline V gene are SGHDN and FVKESK. This CDR3 is built from 17 residues. Trimming shortened V by 3 bases and J by 5 bases, and 23 bases separated the two germline ends. The CDR3 sequence is CASSQTDYRGGWNEQYF. DNA of the CDR3: TGTGCCAGCAGCCAGACTGACTACAGGGGAGGATGGAACGAGCAGTACTTC. Full variable domain (outside the CDR3, taken from reference TRBV14 and TRBJ2-7): EAGVTQFPSHSVIEKGQTVTLRCDPISGHDNLYWYRRVMGKEIKFLLHFVKESKQDESGMPNNRFLAERTGGTYSTLKVQPAELEDSGVYFCASSQTDYRGGWNEQYFGPGTRLTVT.

In this sample, this clonotype turned up many times. V and J are TRBV9 and TRBJ1-2, with unresolved D. V lost 0 bases, J lost 4 bases, and 10 bases lay in between. Germline assignment: CDR1 SGDLS and CDR2 YYNGEE. The CDR3 loop spans 14 amino acids. The CDR3 region is CASSVEGSRYGYTF. The CDR3 coding sequence is TGTGCCAGCAGCGTAGAGGGTTCTCGCTATGGCTACACCTTC.

This clonotype was recorded at least ten times. J is TRBJ2-7 and V is TRBV29-1, with D perhaps TRBD1 (6 bases). This CDR3 has 13 amino acids. CDR1 and CDR2 from the germline V gene are SQVTM and ANQGSEA. Between the trimmed V and J ends, which lost 5 bases and 2 bases, there was a span of 13 bases. For the CDR3, the DNA is TGCAGCGTTCTAAGACAGGACACCTACGAGCAGTACTTC. Its protein is CSVLRQDTYEQYF.

This clonotype appeared a few times. The rearrangement links TRBV4-2 to TRBJ2-1, with 11 bases that match TRBD2. Losses at the gene ends were 3 bases for V and 4 bases for J; bases not matched to a gene: 8. Germline loops: CDR1 LGHNA, CDR2 YNFKEQ. CDR3 length: 17 residues. The CDR3 DNA sequence: TGTGCCAGCAGCCAGGCCCCTACTAGCGGGAGTTACAATGAGCAGTTCTTC. Amino acids: CASSQAPTSGSYNEQFF.

There are many counts of this clonotype. V gene TRBV20-1 combines with J gene TRBJ2-5; 10 bases line up with TRBD1. The J segment lost 4 bases and the V segment lost 6 bases, leaving 8 bases of the junction unmatched. Per germline, CDR1 DFQATT and CDR2 SNEGSKA (reference sequence). This CDR3 region has 14 residues. The CDR3: CSALAGTGVETQYF. The CDR3 bases are TGCAGTGCGCTGGCCGGGACAGGGGTAGAGACCCAGTACTTC.

The sample holds many counts of this clonotype. The CDR3 nucleotides are TGTGCCAGCAGCGTAGCTATTACCCCCAGCACAGATACGCAGTATTTT. Translated, it gives CASSVAITPSTDTQYF. The V call is TRBV9, the J call TRBJ2-3; D remains ambiguous. V was pared by 0 bases and J by 0 bases, with 11 bases between. Germline V gene data show CDR1 as SGDLS and CDR2 as YYNGEE. This CDR3 has 16 amino acids.